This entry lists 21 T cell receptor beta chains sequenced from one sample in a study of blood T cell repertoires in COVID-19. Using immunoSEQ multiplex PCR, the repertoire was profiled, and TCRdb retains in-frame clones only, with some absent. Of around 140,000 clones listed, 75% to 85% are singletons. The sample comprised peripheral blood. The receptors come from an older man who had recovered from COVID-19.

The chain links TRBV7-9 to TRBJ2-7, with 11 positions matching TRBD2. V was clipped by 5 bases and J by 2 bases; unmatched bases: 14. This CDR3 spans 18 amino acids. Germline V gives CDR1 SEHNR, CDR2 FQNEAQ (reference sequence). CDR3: CASSPKAGLAGTTYEQYF. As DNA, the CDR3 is TGTGCCAGCAGCCCAAAGGCCGGACTAGCGGGTACTACCTACGAGCAGTACTTC.

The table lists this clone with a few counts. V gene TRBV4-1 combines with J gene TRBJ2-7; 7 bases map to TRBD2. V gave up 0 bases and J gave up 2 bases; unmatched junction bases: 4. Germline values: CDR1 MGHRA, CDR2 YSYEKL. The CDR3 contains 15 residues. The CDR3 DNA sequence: TGCGCCAGCAGCCAAGATGGCGGGAGAGCCTACGAGCAGTACTTC. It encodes CASSQDGGRAYEQYF.

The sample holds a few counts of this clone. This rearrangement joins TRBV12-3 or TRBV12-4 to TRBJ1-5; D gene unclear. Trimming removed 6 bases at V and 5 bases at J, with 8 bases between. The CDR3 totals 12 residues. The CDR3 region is CASRSGYQPQHF. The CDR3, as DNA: TGTGCCAGCAGATCAGGTTATCAGCCCCAGCATTTT.

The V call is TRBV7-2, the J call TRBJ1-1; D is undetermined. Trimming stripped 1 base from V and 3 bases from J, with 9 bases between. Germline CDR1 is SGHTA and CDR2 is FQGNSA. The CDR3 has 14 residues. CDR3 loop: CASSLVIGDTEAFF. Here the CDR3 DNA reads TGTGCCAGCAGCTTAGTCATCGGGGACACTGAAGCTTTCTTT.

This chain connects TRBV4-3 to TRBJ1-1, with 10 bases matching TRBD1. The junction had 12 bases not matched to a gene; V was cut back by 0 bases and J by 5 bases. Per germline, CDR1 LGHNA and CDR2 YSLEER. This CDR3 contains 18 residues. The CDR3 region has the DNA TGCGCCAGCAGCCAAGATCCGCCGCGACAGGGGGCTACGACTGAAGCTTTCTTT. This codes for CASSQDPPRQGATTEAFF.

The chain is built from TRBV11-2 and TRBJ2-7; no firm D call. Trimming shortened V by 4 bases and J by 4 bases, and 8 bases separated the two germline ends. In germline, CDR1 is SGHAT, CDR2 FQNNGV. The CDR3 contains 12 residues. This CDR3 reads CASSSDRYEQYF. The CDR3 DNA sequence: TGTGCCAGCAGCTCCGATCGGTACGAGCAGTACTTC.

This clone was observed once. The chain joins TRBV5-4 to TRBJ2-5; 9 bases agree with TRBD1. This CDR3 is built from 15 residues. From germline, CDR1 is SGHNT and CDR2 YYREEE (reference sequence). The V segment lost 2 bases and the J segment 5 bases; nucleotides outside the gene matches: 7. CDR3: CASSLNRGLGETQYF. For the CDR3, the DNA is TGTGCCAGCAGCTTAAACAGGGGGCTTGGGGAGACCCAGTACTTC.

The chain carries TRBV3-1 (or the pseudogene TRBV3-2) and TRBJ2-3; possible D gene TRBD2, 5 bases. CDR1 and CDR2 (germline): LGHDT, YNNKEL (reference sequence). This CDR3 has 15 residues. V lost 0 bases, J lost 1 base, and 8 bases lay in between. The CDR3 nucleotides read TGTGCCAGCAGCCAAGACGGGGATGGCACAGATACGCAGTATTTT. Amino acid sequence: CASSQDGDGTDTQYF.

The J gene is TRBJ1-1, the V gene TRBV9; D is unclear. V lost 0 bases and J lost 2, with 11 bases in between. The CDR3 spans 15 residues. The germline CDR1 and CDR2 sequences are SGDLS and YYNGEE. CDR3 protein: CASSVATSGNTEAFF. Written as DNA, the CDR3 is TGTGCCAGCAGCGTAGCTACGTCAGGAAACACTGAAGCTTTCTTT.

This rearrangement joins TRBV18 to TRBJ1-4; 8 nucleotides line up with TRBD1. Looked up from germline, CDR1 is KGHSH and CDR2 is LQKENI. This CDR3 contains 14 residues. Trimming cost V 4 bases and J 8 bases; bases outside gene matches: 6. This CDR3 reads CASSRQGSIEKLFF. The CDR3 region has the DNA TGTGCCAGCTCACGACAGGGGTCTATCGAAAAACTGTTTTTT.

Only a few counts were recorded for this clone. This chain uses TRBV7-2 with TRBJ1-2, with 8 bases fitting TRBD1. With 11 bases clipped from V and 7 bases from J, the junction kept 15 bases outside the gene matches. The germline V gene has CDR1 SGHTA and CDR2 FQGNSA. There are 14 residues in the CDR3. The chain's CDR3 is CALGSGTGLFGYTF. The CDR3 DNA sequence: TGTGCCCTAGGGAGCGGGACAGGCCTTTTTGGCTACACCTTC.

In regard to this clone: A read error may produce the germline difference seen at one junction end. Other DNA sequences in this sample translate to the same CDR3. DNA for the CDR3: TGTGCCATCAGTGAGATACCGGGAGGACGGAATGAACAGTTCTTC. Amino acids: CAISEIPGGRNEQFF. This chain uses TRBV10-3 with TRBJ2-1; 7 nucleotides line up with TRBD2. Germline loops: CDR1 ENHRY, CDR2 SYGVKD. The CDR3 runs 15 residues.

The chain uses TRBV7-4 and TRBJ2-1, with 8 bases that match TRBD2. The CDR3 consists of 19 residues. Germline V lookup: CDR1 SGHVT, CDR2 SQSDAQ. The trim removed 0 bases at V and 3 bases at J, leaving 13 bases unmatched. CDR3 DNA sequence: TGTGCCAGCAGCTTAGCAAGGCTAGCGGGCGTGATTTGCTACAATGAGCAGTTCTTC. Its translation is CASSLARLAGVICYNEQFF.

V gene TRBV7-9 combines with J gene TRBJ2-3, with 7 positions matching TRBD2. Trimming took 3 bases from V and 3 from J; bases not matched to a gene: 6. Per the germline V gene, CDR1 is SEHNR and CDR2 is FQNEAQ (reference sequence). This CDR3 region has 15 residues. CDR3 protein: CASSLSGRRTDTQYF. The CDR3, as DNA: TGTGCCAGCAGCTTGTCCGGGAGGAGGACAGATACGCAGTATTTT.

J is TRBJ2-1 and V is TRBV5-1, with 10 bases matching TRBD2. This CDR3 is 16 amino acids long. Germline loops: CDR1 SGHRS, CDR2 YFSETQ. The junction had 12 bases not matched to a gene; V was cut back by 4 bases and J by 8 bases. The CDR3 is CASSARAGGLEDEQFF. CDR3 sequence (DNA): TGCGCCAGCAGCGCCCGAGCGGGAGGGCTAGAGGATGAGCAGTTCTTC.

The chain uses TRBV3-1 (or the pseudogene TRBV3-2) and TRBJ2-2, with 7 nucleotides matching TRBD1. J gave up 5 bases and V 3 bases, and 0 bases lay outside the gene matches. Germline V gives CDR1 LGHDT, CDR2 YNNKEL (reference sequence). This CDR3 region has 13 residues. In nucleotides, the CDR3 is TGTGCCAGCAGCCAGACAGGGACCGGGGAGCTGTTTTTT. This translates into CASSQTGTGELFF.

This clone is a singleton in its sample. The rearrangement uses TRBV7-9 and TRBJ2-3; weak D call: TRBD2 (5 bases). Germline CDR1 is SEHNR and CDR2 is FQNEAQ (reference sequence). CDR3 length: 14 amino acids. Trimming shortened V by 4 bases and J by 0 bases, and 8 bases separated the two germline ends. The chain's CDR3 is CASSSSGSTDTQYF. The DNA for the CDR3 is TGTGCCAGCAGCTCAAGCGGTAGCACAGATACGCAGTATTTT.

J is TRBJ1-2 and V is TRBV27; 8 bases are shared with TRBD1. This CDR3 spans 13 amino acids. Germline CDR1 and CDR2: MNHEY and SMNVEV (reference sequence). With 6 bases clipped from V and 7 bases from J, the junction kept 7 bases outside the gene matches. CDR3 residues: CASRADRVGGYTF. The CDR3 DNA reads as TGTGCCAGCAGGGCGGACAGGGTCGGTGGCTACACCTTC.

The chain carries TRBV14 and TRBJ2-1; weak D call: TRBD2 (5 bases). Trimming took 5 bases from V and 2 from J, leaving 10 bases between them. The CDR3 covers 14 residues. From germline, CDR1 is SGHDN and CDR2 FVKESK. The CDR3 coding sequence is TGTGCCAGCAGCACAGACGGGGCCTACAATGAGCAGTTCTTC. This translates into CASSTDGAYNEQFF.

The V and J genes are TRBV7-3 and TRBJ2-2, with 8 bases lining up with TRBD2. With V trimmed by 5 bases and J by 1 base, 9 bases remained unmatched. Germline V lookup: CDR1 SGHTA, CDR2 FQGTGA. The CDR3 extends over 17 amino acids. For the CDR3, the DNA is TGTGCCAGCAGCCCCCGGGGAGCGGGAGTGAACACCGGGGAGCTGTTTTTT. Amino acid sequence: CASSPRGAGVNTGELFF.

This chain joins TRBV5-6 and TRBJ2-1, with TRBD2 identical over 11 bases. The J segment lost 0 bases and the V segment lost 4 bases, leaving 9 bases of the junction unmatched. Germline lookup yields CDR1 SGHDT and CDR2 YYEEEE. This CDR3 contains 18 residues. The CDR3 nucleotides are TGTGCCAGCAGCGAGGGACTAGCGGAGTTGAGCTCCTACAATGAGCAGTTCTTC. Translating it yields CASSEGLAELSSYNEQFF.